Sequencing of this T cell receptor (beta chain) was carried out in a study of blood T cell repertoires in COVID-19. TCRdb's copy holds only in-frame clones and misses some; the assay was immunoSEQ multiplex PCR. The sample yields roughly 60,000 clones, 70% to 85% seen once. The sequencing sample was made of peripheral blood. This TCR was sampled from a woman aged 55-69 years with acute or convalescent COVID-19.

The CDR3 loop reads CASSQDVWGQGNTEAFF. For the CDR3, the DNA is TGTGCCAGCAGCCAAGATGTCTGGGGACAGGGTAACACTGAAGCTTTCTTT. V gene TRBV4-2 combines with J gene TRBJ1-1, with 9 bases fitting TRBD1. Germline assignment: CDR1 LGHNA and CDR2 YNFKEQ. CDR3 length: 17 amino acids. The V and J ends lost 0 bases and 2 bases, in that order; junction bases with no gene match: 7.